Listed here are 10 T cell receptor beta chains from one sample, sequenced in a study of blood T cell repertoires in COVID-19 (dated by TCRdb to 2018 to 2021). Libraries were prepared through the immunoSEQ multiplex PCR assay. This immuneACCESS table, as held by TCRdb, lists in-frame sequences with V and J called but not all clones. Of the missing ones, under half trace to an unresolved V gene in checked studies; the others have no known cause. In this sample the table shows over 200,000 clones, 88% of which occur a single time. Clones ranked in the top ten supply approximately 0.7% of the sample. The specimen sequenced was peripheral blood. These receptors all stem from a human donor in a cohort sampled during active COVID-19.

The chain combines TRBV3-1 (or the pseudogene TRBV3-2) with TRBJ1-3; D may be TRBD1 (6 bases). This CDR3 is 15 amino acids long. V was pared by 4 bases and J by 3 bases, with 13 bases between. CDR1 is LGHDT, CDR2 YNNKEL, per germline (reference sequence). The CDR3 nucleotides read TGTGCCAGCAGCCGACGGACAGCCGTTGGAAACACCATATATTTT. It is translated as CASSRRTAVGNTIYF.

In DNA form, the CDR3 reads TGTGCCAGTAACCCTCGGGACAGCAATTACAACAGCAATCAGCCCCAGCATTTT. This encodes CASNPRDSNYNSNQPQHF. This chain joins TRBV19 and TRBJ1-5, with TRBD1 matching 7 bases. The V and J ends lost 7 bases and 1 base, in that order; junction bases with no gene match: 16. CDR3 size: 18 residues. Germline V CDR1 and CDR2: LNHDA, SQIVND (reference sequence).

This rearrangement joins TRBV11-1 to TRBJ2-7; the D gene is possibly TRBD1 (5 bases). The CDR3 sequence is 14 residues long. V was clipped by 4 bases and J by 4 bases, with 14 bases between them. CDR1 SGHAT and CDR2 FQDESV come from the germline V gene (reference sequence). This chain's CDR3 is CASSSVSKGYEQYF. CDR3 bases: TGTGCCAGCAGCTCCGTGTCTAAGGGGTACGAGCAGTACTTC.

The V and J genes are TRBV19 and TRBJ2-7, with TRBD1 matching 11 bases. The CDR3 is 16 residues long. The V gene end was trimmed by 8 bases and the J gene end by 1 base; junction bases not matched to a gene: 10. CDR1 and CDR2 from the germline V gene are LNHDA and SQIVND (reference sequence). CDR3 DNA sequence: TGTGCCAGTGGTGGACAGGGGGCGAGTAGGTCCTACGAGCAGTACTTC. Its protein is CASGGQGASRSYEQYF.

The V call is TRBV7-9, the J call TRBJ1-4; D possibly corresponds to TRBD1 (5 bases). Germline CDR1 SEHNR, CDR2 FQNEAQ (reference sequence). This CDR3 spans 16 amino acids. Trimming took 6 bases from V and 0 from J, leaving 14 bases between them. CDR3 in amino acids: CASSQARAATNEKLFF. The CDR3 DNA reads TGTGCCAGCAGTCAGGCCAGGGCAGCAACTAATGAAAAACTGTTTTTT.

This chain joins TRBV7-2 and TRBJ2-7; 7 bases are shared with TRBD2. The V segment lost 0 bases and the J segment 4 bases; nucleotides outside the gene matches: 3. This CDR3 has 14 residues. Germline V gives CDR1 SGHTA, CDR2 FQGNSA. The DNA of the CDR3 is TGTGCCAGCAGCTTAGCGGGAGGGCTTTACGAGCAGTACTTC. Protein sequence: CASSLAGGLYEQYF.

The genes are TRBV6-1 and TRBJ1-2; D may be TRBD1 (5 bases). V lost 6 bases, J lost 7 bases, and 30 bases lay in between. The CDR3 extends over 18 amino acids. CDR1 MNHNS and CDR2 SASEGT come from the germline V gene. The CDR3 loop is CASRERDSRTVLRSGYTF. The CDR3 DNA is TGTGCCAGCAGGGAACGGGACTCCCGTACAGTCCTTCGGTCTGGCTACACCTTC.

This rearrangement joins TRBV7-2 to TRBJ2-7; D is ambiguous. V was cut by 4 bases and J by 3 bases, with 13 bases left in between. CDR1 and CDR2 (germline): SGHTA, FQGNSA. This CDR3 spans 14 amino acids. The CDR3 DNA reads as TGTGCCAGCAGCTCCTACCCGATCTACTACGAGCAGTACTTC. Translated: CASSSYPIYYEQYF.

The chain links TRBV5-4 to TRBJ2-3; weak D call: TRBD1 (5 bases). The CDR3 is 15 amino acids. Per the germline V gene, CDR1 is SGHNT and CDR2 is YYREEE (reference sequence). Trimming took off 5 bases at V and 4 bases at J, with 17 bases between the two ends. CDR3 sequence: CASRTTPQASDTQYF. The CDR3 bases are TGTGCCAGCAGAACAACCCCACAGGCCTCAGATACGCAGTATTTT.

The J gene is TRBJ2-7, the V gene TRBV10-3, with TRBD2 matching 11 bases. J gave up 1 base and V 10 bases, and 6 bases lay outside the gene matches. This CDR3 spans 14 amino acids. Germline assignment: CDR1 ENHRY and CDR2 SYGVKD. Here the CDR3 reads CASTSGSSSYEQYF. The CDR3 coding sequence is TGTGCCAGTACTAGCGGGAGTTCTTCCTACGAGCAGTACTTC.